This TCR beta chain emerged from a study of blood T cells in healthy people across ages. Study-level findings and limits: Samples with more naive T cells showed higher observed beta diversity.

Concerning this clonotype itself: Its antigen is not identified.

The CDR3 loop spans 12 amino acids. Trimming cost V 3 bases and J 3 bases, with 9 bases left between them. Germline values: CDR1 SQVTM, CDR2 ANQGSEA. A second about 6 to 12 cycle PCR used barcoded and J-beta primers. All samples yielded 3 million or more CDR3-containing paired-end reads. Via MiXCR, TCRdb re-called the 5' RACE reads, giving one row per CDR3 protein. Counted here are approximately 800,000 distinct CDR3 sequences, roughly 26% occurring once; the ten biggest clones make up less than 3.5%. These data were also reused for a study on T cells of mothers and their children. That report adds: The study sampled a few healthy Caucasian mothers and their six children. Slightly higher, non-significant overlap characterized related mother-child pairs relative to unrelated pairs.

This TCR was sampled from a boy aged 10-17 years in good health. The chain recombines TRBV29-1 with TRBJ2-7; D might be TRBD1 or TRBD2, each matching 5 bases. Sequencing used blood. In DNA, the CDR3 is TGCAGCGTTGAGAGGGGTCACTACGAGCAGTACTTC. Translated: CSVERGHYEQYF.